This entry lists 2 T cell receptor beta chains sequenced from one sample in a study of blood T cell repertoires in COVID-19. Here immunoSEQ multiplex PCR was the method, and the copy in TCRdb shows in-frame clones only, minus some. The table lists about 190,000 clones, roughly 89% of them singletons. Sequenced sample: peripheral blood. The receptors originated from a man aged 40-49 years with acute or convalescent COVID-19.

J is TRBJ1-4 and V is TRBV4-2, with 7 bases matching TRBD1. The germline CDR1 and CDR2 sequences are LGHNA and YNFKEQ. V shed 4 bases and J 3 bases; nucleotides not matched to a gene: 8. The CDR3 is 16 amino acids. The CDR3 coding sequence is TGTGCCAGCAGCCGCGGAGGGGGCATGGCTAATGAAAAACTGTTTTTT. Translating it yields CASSRGGGMANEKLFF.

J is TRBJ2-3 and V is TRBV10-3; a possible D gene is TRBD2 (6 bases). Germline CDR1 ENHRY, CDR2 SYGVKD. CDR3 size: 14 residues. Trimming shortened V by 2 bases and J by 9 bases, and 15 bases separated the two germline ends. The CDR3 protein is CAISETPTGGTQYF. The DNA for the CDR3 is TGTGCCATCAGTGAGACCCCGACCGGGGGAACGCAGTATTTT.